The 23 T cell receptor beta chains reported below all come from one sample, sequenced in a study of a mutant IDH1 vaccine in newly diagnosed glioma. Time point in this sample: week 23, last vaccination. Every vaccination contained 300 ug of the mutant IDH1 20-mer peptide and was paired with topical imiquimod. Repertoires were generated with immunoSEQ multiplex PCR, while TCRdb's copy carries only in-frame clones and drops some. The data contain around 39,000 clones, less than 85% of them singletons. Which antigens these TCRs recognize remains unknown. The specimen comprised PBMCs, sampled from a glioma patient whose treatment included an IDH1 peptide vaccine. The receptors derive from a woman aged 18-29 years with glioma. Some clones in this sample may be carry-over from other donors' samples.

The chain carries TRBV4-1 and TRBJ1-2, with D uncertain. This CDR3 comprises 13 residues. V was pared by 0 bases and J by 8 bases, with 10 bases between. CDR1 and CDR2 from the germline V gene are MGHRA and YSYEKL. CDR3 nucleotide sequence: TGCGCCAGCAGCCAAGATCGCCCAGGAGGCTACACCTTC. It encodes CASSQDRPGGYTF.

This chain links TRBV19 with TRBJ2-1; 11 positions match TRBD2. The germline V gene has CDR1 LNHDA and CDR2 SQIVND (reference sequence). This CDR3 is built from 16 residues. The V segment lost 6 bases and the J segment 4 bases; nucleotides outside the gene matches: 8. The CDR3 is CASRPLLAGDYNEQFF. As DNA, the CDR3 is TGTGCCAGTAGACCCCTACTAGCGGGGGATTACAATGAGCAGTTCTTC.

The rearrangement uses TRBV5-4 and TRBJ2-7; no reliable D call. The germline V and J ends were trimmed by 4 bases and 5 bases, with 7 bases remaining between them. Per the germline V gene, CDR1 is SGHNT and CDR2 is YYREEE (reference sequence). The CDR3 runs to 11 residues. CDR3 region: CASSIGDEQYF. The DNA for the CDR3 is TGTGCCAGCAGCATTGGAGACGAGCAGTACTTC.

The J gene is TRBJ1-5, the V gene TRBV10-1; a possible D gene is TRBD1 (5 bases). Germline V lookup: CDR1 WNHNN, CDR2 SYGVQD (reference sequence). Trimming pared 2 bases from V and 0 bases from J, leaving 17 bases between. This CDR3 spans 18 amino acids. The CDR3 region has the DNA TGCGCCAGCAGTGAGGTATTGGGGCTAACCCATAGCAATCAGCCCCAGCATTTT. Amino acids: CASSEVLGLTHSNQPQHF.

The chain combines TRBV7-2 with TRBJ1-2, with D maybe TRBD1 (6 bases). Per the germline V gene, CDR1 is SGHTA and CDR2 is FQGNSA. V was cut by 4 bases and J by 5 bases, with 8 bases left in between. This CDR3 is built from 12 residues. CDR3 loop: CASSSGQYGYTF. CDR3 coding DNA: TGTGCCAGCAGCTCCGGACAGTATGGCTACACCTTC.

This sequence joins TRBV5-8 and TRBJ1-1; D gene uncertain. Germline CDR1 is SGHTS and CDR2 is YDEGEE. This CDR3 region has 15 residues. Trimming stripped 3 bases from V and 1 base from J, with 13 bases between. Written as DNA, the CDR3 is TGTGCCAGCAGCTCCCGCCGGCGGAAGAACACTGAAGCTTTCTTT. Translating gives CASSSRRRKNTEAFF.

The chain is built from TRBV23-1 and TRBJ1-2; possibly TRBD1 for D (6 bases). TRBV23-1 carries the ORF label, with uncertain function. The CDR3 has 15 residues. Trimming took off 2 bases at V and 5 bases at J, with 15 bases between the two ends. The CDR3 DNA follows: TGCGCCAGCAGTCAAGATCCCCGGGACATGTATGGCTACACCTTC. Translating gives CASSQDPRDMYGYTF.

This sequence joins TRBV6-4 and TRBJ1-4, with 8 bases that match TRBD1. CDR3 length: 14 amino acids. Germline lookup yields CDR1 MRHNA and CDR2 SNTAGT. V lost 4 bases, J lost 7 bases, and 5 bases stayed unmatched. CDR3 nucleotides: TGTGCCAGCAGTGGGCACAGGGGGGGTGAAAAACTGTTTTTT. Amino acid sequence: CASSGHRGGEKLFF.

V gene TRBV30 combines with J gene TRBJ2-2; no firm D call. Germline assignment: CDR1 GTSNPN and CDR2 SVGIG (reference sequence). Trimming stripped 7 bases from V and 1 base from J, with 4 bases between. This CDR3 has 11 amino acids. The CDR3 DNA reads TGTGCCTTGCGGAACACCGGGGAGCTGTTTTTT. Translating gives CALRNTGELFF.

The chain combines TRBV5-1 with TRBJ1-3; tentatively, D is TRBD1 (6 bases). Deletions cut 5 bases from V and 0 bases from J, with 24 bases between. Germline V gives CDR1 SGHRS, CDR2 YFSETQ. There are 19 residues in the CDR3. CDR3 bases: TGCGCCAGCAGTTCCCGGTCCCCGGGACAACTAGACTCTGGAAACACCATATATTTT. Residues: CASSSRSPGQLDSGNTIYF.

J is TRBJ1-1 and V is TRBV7-8; TRBD1 aligns across 10 bases. The CDR3 sequence is 14 residues long. The junction had 5 bases not matched to a gene; V was cut back by 3 bases and J by 7 bases. Germline-derived CDR1 and CDR2 are SGHVS and FQNEAQ. The CDR3 loop reads CASSFGQGVVEAFF. The CDR3 DNA reads TGTGCCAGCAGCTTCGGACAGGGGGTTGTTGAAGCTTTCTTT.

The V and J genes are TRBV6-5 and TRBJ2-5; D may be TRBD2 (5 bases). Germline loops: CDR1 MNHEY, CDR2 SVGAGI. The CDR3 has 14 amino acids. Deletions cut 1 base from V and 5 bases from J, with 11 bases between. This chain's CDR3 is CASSYFAGEETQYF. The CDR3 nucleotides are TGTGCCAGCAGTTACTTCGCGGGTGAGGAGACCCAGTACTTC.

The count of this clone is one. The CDR3 nucleotides are TGTGCCAGCAGCCCCCGGGGGAGCGAGGCCTATGGCTACACCTTC. Translation gives CASSPRGSEAYGYTF. This chain links TRBV9 with TRBJ1-2, with D maybe TRBD1 (5 bases). The germline gives CDR1 SGDLS, CDR2 YYNGEE. With 4 bases removed from V and 4 bases from J, the gap between germline ends came to 17 bases. The CDR3 covers 15 residues. Full variable domain (remainder filled in from reference TRBV9 and TRBJ1-2): DSGVTQTPKHLITATGQRVTLRCSPRSGDLSVYWYQQSLDQGLQFLIQYYNGEERAKGNILERFSAQQFPDLHSELNLSSLELGDSALYFCASSPRGSEAYGYTFGSGTRLTVV.

The genes are TRBV6-5 and TRBJ1-2; D is undetermined. CDR3 length: 15 amino acids. Between the trimmed V and J ends, which lost 6 bases and 4 bases, there was a span of 18 bases. Germline CDR1 and CDR2: MNHEY and SVGAGI. CDR3 nucleotide sequence: TGTGCCAGCAGGCCCGGGGAAAACAACCTCTATGGCTACACCTTC. Its protein is CASRPGENNLYGYTF.

V is TRBV30 and J is TRBJ2-5; 7 nucleotides align to TRBD2. The germline gives CDR1 GTSNPN, CDR2 SVGIG (reference sequence). Trimming removed 8 bases from V and 5 bases from J; junction bases left unmatched: 11. The length of the CDR3 is 13 residues. CDR3 bases: TGTGCCACTACCGGGACTACGGGGGAGACCCAGTACTTC. Its protein product is CATTGTTGETQYF.

This sequence joins TRBV6-5 and TRBJ1-6; TRBD1 matches at 7 bases. Trimming took 10 bases from V and 4 from J; bases not matched to a gene: 7. This CDR3 has 14 residues. Germline loops: CDR1 MNHEY, CDR2 SVGAGI. The CDR3 sequence is CATRDRQYNSPLHF. The CDR3 bases are TGTGCCACCCGGGACAGACAGTATAATTCACCCCTCCACTTT.

This clone was counted a few times. V gene TRBV19 combines with J gene TRBJ1-1; no firm D call. Germline CDR1 reads LNHDA; CDR2 reads SQIVND (reference sequence). V lost 0 bases, J lost 5 bases, and 7 bases lay in between. The CDR3 runs to 13 residues. CDR3 DNA sequence: TGTGCCAGTAGTATAGATCGAGGAACTGAAGCTTTCTTT. It is translated as CASSIDRGTEAFF.

Details on this clone: Its ends do not fully match the called genes, so a read error is possible. The chain uses TRBV2 and TRBJ1-1, with TRBD1 as a possible D gene (5 bases). The CDR3 loop spans 15 amino acids. Per germline, CDR1 SNHLY and CDR2 FYNNEI. CDR3 nucleotide sequence: TGTGCCAGCAGTGAAGCTGGGGGGAAAGGCACTGGAGCTTTCTTT. Translating gives CASSEAGGKGTGAFF.

The CDR3 region is CASSDWGDTGELFF. The CDR3 DNA reads TGTGCCAGCAGTGACTGGGGCGACACCGGGGAGCTGTTTTTT. The V gene is TRBV6-4, the J gene TRBJ2-2, with D perhaps TRBD1 (5 bases). The CDR3 runs to 14 residues. The germline V gene encodes CDR1 MRHNA and CDR2 SNTAGT. V was clipped by 1 base and J by 3 bases, with 6 bases between them.

The CDR3 bases are TGCGCCAGCAGCCAGGCCTACGGGACAGATGGCTACACCTTC. This gives the protein CASSQAYGTDGYTF. The chain carries TRBV4-1 and TRBJ1-2, with 7 bases that match TRBD1. Germline V gives CDR1 MGHRA, CDR2 YSYEKL. The ends lost 3 bases at V and 6 bases at J; junction bases unmatched: 7. This CDR3 comprises 14 residues.

The chain uses TRBV19 and TRBJ2-7, with D uncertain. Per germline, CDR1 LNHDA and CDR2 SQIVND (reference sequence). CDR3 length: 13 amino acids. V was shortened by 1 base and J by 0 bases, with 4 bases between the two germline ends. CDR3 protein: CASSIGISYEQYF. CDR3 sequence (DNA): TGTGCCAGTAGTATAGGGATCTCCTACGAGCAGTACTTC.

The chain recombines TRBV27 with TRBJ1-5; D unclear. Germline-derived CDR1 and CDR2 are MNHEY and SMNVEV (reference sequence). The CDR3 has 15 amino acids. Trimming shortened V by 5 bases and J by 3 bases, and 14 bases separated the two germline ends. For the CDR3, the DNA is TGTGCCAGCAGTCTGAGCGGTGTGGTCAATCAGCCCCAGCATTTT. The encoded protein is CASSLSGVVNQPQHF.

The rearrangement joins TRBV7-6 to TRBJ1-2; possibly TRBD1 for D (5 bases). The CDR3 has 13 residues. V lost 6 bases and J lost 10, with 18 bases in between. Germline assignment: CDR1 SGHVS and CDR2 FNYEAQ. In DNA form, the CDR3 reads TGTGCCAGCAGTCGCCGGGACTTCGTAAACTACACCTTC. The encoded protein is CASSRRDFVNYTF.